The entry below gives a single TCR beta chain sequence along with its context. Its antigen is still unknown. The CDR3 has 15 amino acids. Trimming took 7 bases from V and 1 from J; bases not matched to a gene: 9. The germline gives CDR1 MDHEN, CDR2 SYDVKM. The naive CD8 fraction comprised CD45RO-negative cells positively selected for CCR7 and excluded terminally differentiated effector memory CD45RA+ cells. The sample originates from a study of shared clonotypes between healthy human individuals. Findings and limits, study-wide: What naive subsets generally showed was a larger estimated richness than memory subsets showed.

Here immunoSEQ multiplex PCR was the method, and the copy in TCRdb shows in-frame clones only, minus some. The sample holds some 2,000,000 clones, just under 95% seen once. Sequenced material: naive CD8+ T cells sorted from blood. The TCR sequence derives from a man between 18 and 35 years old in good health. The gene calls are TRBV28 and TRBJ1-1, with 7 positions matching TRBD1. The CDR3 here is CASTPEGAGNTEAFF. The CDR3 DNA reads TGTGCCAGCACCCCAGAGGGGGCTGGGAACACTGAAGCTTTCTTT.